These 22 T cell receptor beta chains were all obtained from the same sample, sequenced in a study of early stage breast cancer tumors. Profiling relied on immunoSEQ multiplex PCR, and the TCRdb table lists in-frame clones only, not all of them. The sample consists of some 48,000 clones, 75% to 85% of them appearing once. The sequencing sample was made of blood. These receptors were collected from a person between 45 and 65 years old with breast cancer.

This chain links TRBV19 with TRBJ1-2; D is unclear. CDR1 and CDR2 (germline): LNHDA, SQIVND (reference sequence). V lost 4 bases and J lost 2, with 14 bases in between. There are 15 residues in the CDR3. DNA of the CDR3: TGTGCCAGTAGTACCCACAGTAGATCGAACTATGGCTACACCTTC. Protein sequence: CASSTHSRSNYGYTF. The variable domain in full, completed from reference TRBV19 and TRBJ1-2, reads DGGITQSPKYLFRKEGQNVTLSCEQNLNHDAMYWYRQDPGQGLRLIYYSQIVNDFQKGDIAEGYSVSREKKESFPLTVTSAQKNPTAFYLCASSTHSRSNYGYTFGSGTRLTVV.

The CDR3 is CASSLGSAYEQYF. CDR3 coding DNA: TGCGCCAGCAGCTTAGGGAGTGCCTACGAGCAGTACTTC. The chain couples TRBV5-1 to TRBJ2-7, with a weak D call TRBD2 (5 bases). V gave up 2 bases and J gave up 2 bases, with 8 bases separating them. The CDR3 sequence is 13 residues long. Germline V gene sequence: CDR1 SGHRS, CDR2 YFSETQ.

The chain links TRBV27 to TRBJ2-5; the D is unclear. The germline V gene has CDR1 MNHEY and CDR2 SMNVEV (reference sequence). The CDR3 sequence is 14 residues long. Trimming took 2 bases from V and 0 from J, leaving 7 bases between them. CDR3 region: CASSLSWDQETQYF. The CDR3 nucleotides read TGTGCCAGCAGTTTAAGTTGGGACCAAGAGACCCAGTACTTC.

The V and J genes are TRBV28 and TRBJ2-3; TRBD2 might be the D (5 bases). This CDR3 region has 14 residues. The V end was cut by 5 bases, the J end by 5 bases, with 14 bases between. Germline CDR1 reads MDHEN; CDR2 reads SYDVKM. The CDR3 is CASSPQDGVDTQYF. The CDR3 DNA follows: TGTGCCAGCAGTCCGCAGGACGGGGTAGATACGCAGTATTTT.

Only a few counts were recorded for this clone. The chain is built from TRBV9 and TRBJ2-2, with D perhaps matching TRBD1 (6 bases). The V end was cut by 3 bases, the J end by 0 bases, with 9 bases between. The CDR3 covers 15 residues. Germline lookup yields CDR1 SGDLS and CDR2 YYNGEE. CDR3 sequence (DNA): TGTGCCAGCAGCGCGACAGGAACGAACACCGGGGAGCTGTTTTTT. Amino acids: CASSATGTNTGELFF.

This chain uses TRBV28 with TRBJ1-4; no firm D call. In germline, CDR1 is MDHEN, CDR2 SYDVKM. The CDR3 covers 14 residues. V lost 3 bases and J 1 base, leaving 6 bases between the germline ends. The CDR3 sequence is CASSFSGTNEKLFF. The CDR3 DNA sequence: TGTGCCAGCAGTTTCTCGGGAACTAATGAAAAACTGTTTTTT.

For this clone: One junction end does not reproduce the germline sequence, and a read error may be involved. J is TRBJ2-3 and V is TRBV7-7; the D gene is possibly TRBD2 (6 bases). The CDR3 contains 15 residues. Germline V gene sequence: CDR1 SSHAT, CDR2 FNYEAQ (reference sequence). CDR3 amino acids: CASSLGGFGSDTQYF. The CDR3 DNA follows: TGTGCTAGCAGCTTAGGAGGGTTTGGTTCAGATACGCAGTATTTT.

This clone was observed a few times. CDR3 residues: CASSPIRTGGYGYTF. For the CDR3, the DNA is TGTGCCAGCAGCCCTATTCGGACAGGGGGATATGGCTACACCTTC. The chain joins TRBV14 to TRBJ1-2, with 10 nucleotides matching TRBD1. The CDR3 runs 15 residues. The germline CDR1 and CDR2 sequences are SGHDN and FVKESK. V dropped 4 bases and J dropped 5; count of bases not matched to a gene: 7.

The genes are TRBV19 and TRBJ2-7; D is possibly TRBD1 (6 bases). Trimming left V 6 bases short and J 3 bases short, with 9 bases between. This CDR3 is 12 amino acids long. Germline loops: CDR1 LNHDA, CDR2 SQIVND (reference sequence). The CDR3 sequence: CASRGHNYEQYF. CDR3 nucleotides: TGTGCCAGTAGGGGACACAACTACGAGCAGTACTTC.

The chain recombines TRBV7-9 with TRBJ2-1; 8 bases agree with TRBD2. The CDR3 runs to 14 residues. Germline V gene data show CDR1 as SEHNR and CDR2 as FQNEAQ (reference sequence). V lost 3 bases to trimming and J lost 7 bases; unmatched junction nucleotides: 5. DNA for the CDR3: TGTGCCAGCAGCTTTGGACTAGCAGGGAATGAGCAGTTCTTC. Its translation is CASSFGLAGNEQFF.

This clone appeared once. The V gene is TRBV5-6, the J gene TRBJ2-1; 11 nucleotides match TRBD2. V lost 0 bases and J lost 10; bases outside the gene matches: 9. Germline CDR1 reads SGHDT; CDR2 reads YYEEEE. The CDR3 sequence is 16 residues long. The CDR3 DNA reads TGTGCCAGCAGCTTGGTGGCCCTAGCGGGGGGCCGAGAGCAGTTCTTC. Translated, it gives CASSLVALAGGREQFF.

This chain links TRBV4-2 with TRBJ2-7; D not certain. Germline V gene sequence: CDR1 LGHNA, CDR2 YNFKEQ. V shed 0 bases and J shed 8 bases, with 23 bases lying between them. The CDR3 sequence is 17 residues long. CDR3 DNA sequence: TGTGCCAGCAGCCAAGAAAGTAGTCTGGGGTCACCTACGAAGCAGTACTTC. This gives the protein CASSQESSLGSPTKQYF.

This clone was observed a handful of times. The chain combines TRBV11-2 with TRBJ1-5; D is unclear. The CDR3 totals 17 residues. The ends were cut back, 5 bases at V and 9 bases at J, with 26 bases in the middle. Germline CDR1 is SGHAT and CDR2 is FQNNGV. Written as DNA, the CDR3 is TGTGCCAGCAGCCAGAACTTAATCGGAACGTCGGACCGGCCCCAGCATTTT. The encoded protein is CASSQNLIGTSDRPQHF.

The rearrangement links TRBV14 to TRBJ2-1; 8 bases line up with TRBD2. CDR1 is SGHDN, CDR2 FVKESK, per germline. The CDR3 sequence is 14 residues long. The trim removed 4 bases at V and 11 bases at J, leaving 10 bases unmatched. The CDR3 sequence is CASSLTSGTVKQFF. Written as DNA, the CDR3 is TGTGCCAGCAGCCTAACTAGCGGAACGGTCAAGCAGTTCTTC. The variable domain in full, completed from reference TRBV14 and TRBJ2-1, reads EAGVTQFPSHSVIEKGQTVTLRCDPISGHDNLYWYRRVMGKEIKFLLHFVKESKQDESGMPNNRFLAERTGGTYSTLKVQPAELEDSGVYFCASSLTSGTVKQFFGPGTRLTVL.

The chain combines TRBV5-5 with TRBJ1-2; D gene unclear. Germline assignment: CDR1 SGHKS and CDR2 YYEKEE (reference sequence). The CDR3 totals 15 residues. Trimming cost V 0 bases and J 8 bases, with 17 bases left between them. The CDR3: CASSLDSVASGGYTF. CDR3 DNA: TGTGCCAGCAGCTTGGACTCGGTGGCCAGTGGGGGCTACACCTTC.

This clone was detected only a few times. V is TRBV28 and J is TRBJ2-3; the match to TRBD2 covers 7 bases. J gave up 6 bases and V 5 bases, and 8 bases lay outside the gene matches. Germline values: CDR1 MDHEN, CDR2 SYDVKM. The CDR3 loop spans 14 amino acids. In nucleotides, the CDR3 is TGTGCCAGCAGTACAGCGGGGATTGCGGATACGCAGTATTTT. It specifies CASSTAGIADTQYF.

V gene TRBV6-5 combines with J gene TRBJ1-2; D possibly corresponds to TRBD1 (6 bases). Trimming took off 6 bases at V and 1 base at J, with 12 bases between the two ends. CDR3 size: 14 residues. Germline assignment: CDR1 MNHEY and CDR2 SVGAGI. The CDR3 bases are TGTGCCAGCAGATCGACAGGCGGTAACTATGGCTACACCTTC. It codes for CASRSTGGNYGYTF.

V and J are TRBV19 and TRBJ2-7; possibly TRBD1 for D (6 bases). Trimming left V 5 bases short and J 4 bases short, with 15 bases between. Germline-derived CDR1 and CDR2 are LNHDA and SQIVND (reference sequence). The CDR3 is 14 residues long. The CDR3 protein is CASSQQGGQYEQYF. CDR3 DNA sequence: TGTGCCAGTAGTCAACAGGGCGGGCAGTACGAGCAGTACTTC.

The CDR3 here is CSARGTHEQYF. Written as DNA, the CDR3 is TGCAGTGCTCGGGGGACCCACGAGCAGTACTTC. V usage is TRBV20-1 and J usage is TRBJ2-7; perhaps TRBD2 as D (6 bases). V lost 5 bases and J lost 5, with 10 bases in between. Per the germline V gene, CDR1 is DFQATT and CDR2 is SNEGSKA (reference sequence). The CDR3 length is 11 residues.

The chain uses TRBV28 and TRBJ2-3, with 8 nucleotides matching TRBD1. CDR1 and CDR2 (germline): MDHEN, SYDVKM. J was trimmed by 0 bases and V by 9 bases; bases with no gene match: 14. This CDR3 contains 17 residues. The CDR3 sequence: CASCQTQGAGSTDTQYF. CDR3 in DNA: TGTGCCAGTTGCCAAACCCAGGGGGCTGGGAGCACAGATACGCAGTATTTT.

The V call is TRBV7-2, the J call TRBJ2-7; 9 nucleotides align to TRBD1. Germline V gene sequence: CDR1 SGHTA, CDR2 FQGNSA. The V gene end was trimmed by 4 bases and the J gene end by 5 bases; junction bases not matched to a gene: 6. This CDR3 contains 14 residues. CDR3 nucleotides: TGTGCCAGCAGCTCCCGGGACAGGGACCACGAGCAGTACTTC. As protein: CASSSRDRDHEQYF.

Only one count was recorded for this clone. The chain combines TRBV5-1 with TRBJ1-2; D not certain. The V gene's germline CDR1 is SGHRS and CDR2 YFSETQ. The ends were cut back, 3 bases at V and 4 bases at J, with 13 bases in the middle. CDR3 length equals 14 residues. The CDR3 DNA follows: TGCGCCAGCAGCTCCACCGGGTCGGTCTATGGCTACACCTTC. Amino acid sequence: CASSSTGSVYGYTF.